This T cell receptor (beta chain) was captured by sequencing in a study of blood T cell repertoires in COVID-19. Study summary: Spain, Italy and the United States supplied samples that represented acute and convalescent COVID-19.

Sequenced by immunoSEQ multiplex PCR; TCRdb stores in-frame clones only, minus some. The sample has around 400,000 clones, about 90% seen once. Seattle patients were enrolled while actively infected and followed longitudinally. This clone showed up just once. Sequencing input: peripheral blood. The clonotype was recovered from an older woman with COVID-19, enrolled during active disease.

As DNA, the CDR3 is TGTGCCAGCAGCCTGAAGGGGACAGGGAAGAACACTGAAGCTTTCTTT. Its protein is CASSLKGTGKNTEAFF. This chain uses TRBV3-1 (or the pseudogene TRBV3-2) with TRBJ1-1; 9 bases are shared with TRBD1. CDR1 and CDR2 from the germline V gene are LGHDT and YNNKEL (reference sequence). J lost 1 base, V lost 4 bases, and 7 bases had no gene match. This CDR3 comprises 16 residues.